This TCR beta chain stems from a study of blood T cell repertoires in COVID-19. Generated by immunoSEQ multiplex PCR, the TCRdb table keeps only in-frame clones and is missing some. The repertoire consists of fewer than 140,000 clones, with over 60% occurring once and the leading ten covering around 6.2%. The CDR3 is 12 residues long. Germline CDR1 and CDR2: MDHEN and SYDVKM. The V end was cut by 6 bases, the J end by 8 bases, with 13 bases between. The sample comprised peripheral blood. This chain links TRBV28 with TRBJ1-2; D is unclear. This receptor was taken from an elderly man with COVID-19, enrolled during active disease. Written as DNA, the CDR3 is TGTGCCAGCAGGCTAGTCGGAAGAGGCTACACCTTC. Its translation: CASRLVGRGYTF.